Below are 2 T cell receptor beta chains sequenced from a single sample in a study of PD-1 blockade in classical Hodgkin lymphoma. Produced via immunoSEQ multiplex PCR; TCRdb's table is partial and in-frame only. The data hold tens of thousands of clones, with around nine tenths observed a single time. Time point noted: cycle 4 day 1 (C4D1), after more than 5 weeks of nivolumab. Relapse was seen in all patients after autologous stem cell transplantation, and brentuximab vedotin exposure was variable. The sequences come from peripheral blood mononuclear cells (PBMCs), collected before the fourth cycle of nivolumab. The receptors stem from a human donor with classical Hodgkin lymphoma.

The CDR3 loop reads CASSLGGVGFISYEQYF. Written as DNA, the CDR3 is TGTGCCAGCAGCTTAGGTGGAGTAGGTTTCATCTCCTACGAGCAGTACTTC. The chain uses TRBV7-2 and TRBJ2-7, with D unclear. In germline, CDR1 is SGHTA, CDR2 FQGNSA. The CDR3 sequence is 17 residues long. V lost 1 base to trimming and J lost 0 bases, with 16 bases between them.

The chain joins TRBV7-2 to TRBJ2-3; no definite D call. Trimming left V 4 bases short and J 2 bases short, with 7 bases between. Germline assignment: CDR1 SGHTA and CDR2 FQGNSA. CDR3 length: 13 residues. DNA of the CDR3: TGTGCCAGCAGCTCCCCGACCACAGATACGCAGTATTTT. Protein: CASSSPTTDTQYF. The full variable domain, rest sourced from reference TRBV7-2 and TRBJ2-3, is GAGVSQSPSNKVTEKGKDVELRCDPISGHTALYWYRQSLGQGLEFLIYFQGNSAPDKSGLPSDRFSAERTGGSVSTLTIQRTQQEDSAVYLCASSSPTTDTQYFGPGTRLTVL.